This is a list of T cell receptor beta chains from one sample in a study of T cells in Graves' hyperthyroidism and ophthalmopathy. TCRdb re-derived calls from the multiplex PCR reads in MiXCR, one entry per CDR3 protein. The table records 210,000 or so distinct CDR3 sequences, 15% to 20% of them present only once. The sequenced material came from blood. The source is a man in his forties or fifties with Graves' hyperthyroidism. The CDR3 runs from the conserved cysteine through the conserved F or W. The order of the fields is D gene, V gene, J gene, clone size, CDR3 DNA, CDR3 protein. D genes are given only for firm matches. Clone sizes are given selectively: once, few, many, or a class where the clone is expanded.

NA	TRBV5-1	TRBJ1-2	NA	TGCGCCAGCAGTGCAGGGAGCGGCTACACCTTC	CASSAGSGYTF
NA	TRBV3-1	TRBJ2-7	NA	TGTGCCAGCAGCCAAGCTGCCCGGGGAGAGCAGTACTTC	CASSQAARGEQYF
TRBD2	TRBV20-1	TRBJ2-7	NA	TGCAGTGCTAGAGAGGGCGGGGGGCTCTACGAGCAGTACTTC	CSAREGGGLYEQYF
NA	TRBV7-2	TRBJ2-3	many	TGTGCCAGCAGCTTAAACGGTCAGAGCACAGATACGCAGTATTTT	CASSLNGQSTDTQYF
NA	TRBV10-3	TRBJ2-1	few	TGTGCCATCAGGGAGAATAGAGATGAGCAGTTCTTC	CAIRENRDEQFF
NA	TRBV7-3	TRBJ1-1	many	TGTGCCAGCAGCTTAAACCCGGCAGTCTCTGAAGCTTTCTTT	CASSLNPAVSEAFF
NA	TRBV14	TRBJ2-7	many	TGTGCCAGCAGCCAAGCCCCTCCGGGCAGGTGGAAATCCTACGAGCAGTACTTC	CASSQAPPGRWKSYEQYF
TRBD2	TRBV10-1	TRBJ2-3	NA	TGCGCCAGCAGTGCCCCCCCTACCCTAGCGGGAGTGGCAGATACGCAGTATTTT	CASSAPPTLAGVADTQYF
NA	TRBV27	TRBJ2-1	many	TGTGCCAGCAGTTTAGCGGGACCTGGAGGGAATGAGCAGTTCTTC	CASSLAGPGGNEQFF
NA	TRBV2	TRBJ1-4	many	TGTGCCAGCAGTGTAAAAACGAAGGGGGGCACGGGAACTAATGAAAAACTGTTTTTT	CASSVKTKGGTGTNEKLFF
NA	TRBV18	TRBJ2-3	many	TGTGCCAGCTCACCGCCCGCCGGGGTAAATACGCAGTATTTT	CASSPPAGVNTQYF
TRBD1	TRBV7-2	TRBJ1-4	many	TGTGCCAGCAGCCTACCCAGGGACAGCCCAACTAATGAAAAACTGTTTTTT	CASSLPRDSPTNEKLFF
NA	TRBV12-3/TRBV12-4	TRBJ2-7	many	TGTGCCAGCAGCAACCGGGACACAACCTACGAGCAGTACTTC	CASSNRDTTYEQYF
NA	TRBV2	TRBJ2-3	NA	TGTGCCAGCAGGTGGGATACAGATACGCAGTATTTT	CASRWDTDTQYF
NA	TRBV24-1	TRBJ1-1	many	TGTGCCACCAGTGAGGCGGGGGTAGCTTTCTTT	CATSEAGVAFF
NA	TRBV2	TRBJ2-7	many	TGTGCCAGCAGCAGGGAGGGGGGTTACGAGCAGTACTTC	CASSREGGYEQYF
NA	TRBV25-1	TRBJ2-3	few	TGTGCCAGCAGTGACAGAACCCCTAGCACAGATACGCAGTATTTT	CASSDRTPSTDTQYF
TRBD1	TRBV6-1	TRBJ2-5	few	TGTGCCAGCAGCCCCATCCAGACAGGGGGTATAGAGACCCAGTACTTC	CASSPIQTGGIETQYF
NA	TRBV11-3	TRBJ2-5	many	TGTGCCAGCAGCTTAGGCGGGCAGCTAGGGGAGACCCAGTACTTC	CASSLGGQLGETQYF
TRBD2	TRBV2	TRBJ2-1	many	TGTGCCAGCACCCCCCTAGCGGGCCATGAGCAGTTCTTC	CASTPLAGHEQFF